Listed here is a single T cell receptor beta chain. A junction end diverges from the germline sequence, so it may reflect a read error. This CDR3 region has 15 residues. CDR1 is SGHDT and CDR2 is YYEEEE in the germline V gene. Arm-PCR of CDR3 regions with iRepertoire HTBI primers generated TCR beta libraries. TCRdb analysed the multiplex PCR reads with MiXCR anew, one entry per CDR3 protein. The sample records 600,000 to 650,000 distinct CDR3 sequences, roughly 15% being singletons. The time point denotes: newly diagnosed GD, antithyroid drugs for less than 3 months. Extracted RNA from PBMCs served as the source of the TCR library. The data were obtained in a study of regulatory T cells in long-lasting Graves disease. These data were likewise used in another study, on T cells in Graves' hyperthyroidism and ophthalmopathy.

The V call is TRBV5-6, the J call TRBJ2-1; D unresolved. The receptor was derived from a woman aged 30 to 39 with Graves disease. This material consisted of peripheral blood mononuclear cells (PBMCs), taken at new diagnosis, from a patient treated with antithyroid drugs. CDR3 loop: CASSQVRHSYNEQFF. The CDR3 DNA reads TGCGCCAGCAGCCAAGTACGACACTCCTACAATGAGCAGTTCTTC.